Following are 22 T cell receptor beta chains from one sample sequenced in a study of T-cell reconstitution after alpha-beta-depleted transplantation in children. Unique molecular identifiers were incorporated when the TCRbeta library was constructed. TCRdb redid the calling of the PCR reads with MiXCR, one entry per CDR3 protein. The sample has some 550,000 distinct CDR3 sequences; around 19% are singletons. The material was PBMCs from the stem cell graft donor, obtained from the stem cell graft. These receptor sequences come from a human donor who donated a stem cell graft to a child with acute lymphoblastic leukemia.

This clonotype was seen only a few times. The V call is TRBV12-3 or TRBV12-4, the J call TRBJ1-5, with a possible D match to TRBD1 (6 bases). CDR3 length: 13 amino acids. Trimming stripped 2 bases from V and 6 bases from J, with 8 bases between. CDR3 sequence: CASSLTQGQPQHF. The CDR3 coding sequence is TGTGCCAGCAGTTTAACACAGGGTCAGCCCCAGCATTTT.

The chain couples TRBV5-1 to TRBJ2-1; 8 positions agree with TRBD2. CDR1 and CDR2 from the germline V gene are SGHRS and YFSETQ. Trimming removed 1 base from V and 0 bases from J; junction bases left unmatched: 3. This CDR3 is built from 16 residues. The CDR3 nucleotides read TGCGCCAGCAGCTTGACAGCGGGAGTCTCCTACAATGAGCAGTTCTTC. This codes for CASSLTAGVSYNEQFF.

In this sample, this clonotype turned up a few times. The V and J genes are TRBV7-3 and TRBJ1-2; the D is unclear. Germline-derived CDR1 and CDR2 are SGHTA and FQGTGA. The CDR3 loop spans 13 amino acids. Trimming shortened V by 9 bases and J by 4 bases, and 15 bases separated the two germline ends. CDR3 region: CARRTNAVYGYTF. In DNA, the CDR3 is TGTGCCAGGAGGACCAACGCGGTCTATGGCTACACCTTC.

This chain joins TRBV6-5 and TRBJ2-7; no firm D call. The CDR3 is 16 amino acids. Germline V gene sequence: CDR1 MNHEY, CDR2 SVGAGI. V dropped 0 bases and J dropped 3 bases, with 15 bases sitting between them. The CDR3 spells CASSYSRSATLYEQYF. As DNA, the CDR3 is TGTGCCAGCAGTTACTCGAGAAGCGCTACGCTCTACGAGCAGTACTTC.

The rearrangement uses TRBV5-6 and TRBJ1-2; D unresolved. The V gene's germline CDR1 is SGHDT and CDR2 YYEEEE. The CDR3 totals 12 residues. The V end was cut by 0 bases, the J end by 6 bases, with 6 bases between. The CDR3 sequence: CASSLEVNGYTF. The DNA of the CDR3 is TGTGCCAGCAGCTTGGAGGTCAATGGCTACACCTTC.

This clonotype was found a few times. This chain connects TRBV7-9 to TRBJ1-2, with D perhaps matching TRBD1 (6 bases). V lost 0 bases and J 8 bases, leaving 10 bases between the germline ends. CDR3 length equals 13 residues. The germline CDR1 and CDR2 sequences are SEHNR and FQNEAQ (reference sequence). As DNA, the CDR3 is TGTGCCAGCAGCTTAGCGGGGGCCGCGGGCTACACCTTC. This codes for CASSLAGAAGYTF.

CDR3 residues: CSATRTSGSTDTQYF. For the CDR3, the DNA is TGCAGTGCCACCAGGACTAGCGGGAGCACAGATACGCAGTATTTT. The J gene is TRBJ2-3, the V gene TRBV20-1; 11 positions agree with TRBD2. V lost 6 bases and J lost 0; bases outside the gene matches: 5. CDR3 size: 15 residues. Germline CDR1 reads DFQATT; CDR2 reads SNEGSKA (reference sequence).

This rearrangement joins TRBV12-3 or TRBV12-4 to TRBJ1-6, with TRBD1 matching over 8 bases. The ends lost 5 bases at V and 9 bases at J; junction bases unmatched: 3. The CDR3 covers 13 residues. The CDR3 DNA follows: TGTGCCAGCAGTCCTGGACAGGGTTCACCCCTCCACTTT. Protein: CASSPGQGSPLHF.

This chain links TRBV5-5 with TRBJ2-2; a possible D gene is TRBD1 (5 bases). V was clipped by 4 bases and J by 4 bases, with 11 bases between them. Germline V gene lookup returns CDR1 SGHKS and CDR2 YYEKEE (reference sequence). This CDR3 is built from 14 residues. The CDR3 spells CASSHQGGTGELFF. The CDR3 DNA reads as TGTGCCAGCAGCCATCAGGGCGGCACCGGGGAGCTGTTTTTT.

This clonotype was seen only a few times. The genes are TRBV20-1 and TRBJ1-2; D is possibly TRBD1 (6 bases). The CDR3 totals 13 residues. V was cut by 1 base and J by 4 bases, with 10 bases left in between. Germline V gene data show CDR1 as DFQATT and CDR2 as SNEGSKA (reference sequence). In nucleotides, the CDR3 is TGCAGTGCTAGAGGGGAACAGGGCTATGGCTACACCTTC. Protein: CSARGEQGYGYTF.

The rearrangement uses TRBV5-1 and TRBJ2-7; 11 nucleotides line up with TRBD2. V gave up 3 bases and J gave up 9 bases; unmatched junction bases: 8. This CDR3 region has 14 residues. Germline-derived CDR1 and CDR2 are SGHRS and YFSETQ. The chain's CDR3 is CASSSTSGSIGQYF. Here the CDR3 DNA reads TGCGCCAGCAGCTCTACTAGCGGGAGTATTGGGCAGTACTTC.

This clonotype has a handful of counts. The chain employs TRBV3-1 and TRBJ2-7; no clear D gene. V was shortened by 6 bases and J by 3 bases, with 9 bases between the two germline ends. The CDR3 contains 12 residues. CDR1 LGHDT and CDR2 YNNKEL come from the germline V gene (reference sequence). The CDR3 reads CASSQTFYEQYF. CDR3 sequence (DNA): TGTGCCAGCAGTCAGACGTTCTACGAGCAGTACTTC.

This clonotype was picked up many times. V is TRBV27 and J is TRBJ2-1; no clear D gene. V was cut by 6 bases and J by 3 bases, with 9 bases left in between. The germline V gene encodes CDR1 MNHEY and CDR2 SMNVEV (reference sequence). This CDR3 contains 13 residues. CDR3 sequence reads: CASSLNSYNEQFF. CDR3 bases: TGTGCCAGCAGCTTAAACAGCTACAATGAGCAGTTCTTC.

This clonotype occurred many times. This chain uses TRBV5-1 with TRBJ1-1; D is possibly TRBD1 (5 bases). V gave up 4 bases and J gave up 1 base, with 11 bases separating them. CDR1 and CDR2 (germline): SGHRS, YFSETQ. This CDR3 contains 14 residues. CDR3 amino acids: CASSRSGGNTEAFF. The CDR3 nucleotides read TGCGCCAGCAGCCGGAGTGGGGGGAACACTGAAGCTTTCTTT.

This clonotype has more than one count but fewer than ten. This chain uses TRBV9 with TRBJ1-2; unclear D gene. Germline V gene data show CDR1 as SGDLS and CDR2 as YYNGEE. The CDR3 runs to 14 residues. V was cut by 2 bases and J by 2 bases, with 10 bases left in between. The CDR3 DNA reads TGTGCCAGCAGCGTGGATTGGGTGAACTATGGCTACACCTTC. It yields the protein CASSVDWVNYGYTF.

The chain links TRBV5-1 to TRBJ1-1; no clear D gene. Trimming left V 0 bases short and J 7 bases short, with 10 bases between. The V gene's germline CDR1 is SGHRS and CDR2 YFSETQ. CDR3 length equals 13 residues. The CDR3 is CASSLGYGSEAFF. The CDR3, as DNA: TGCGCCAGCAGCTTGGGTTATGGGAGTGAAGCTTTCTTT.

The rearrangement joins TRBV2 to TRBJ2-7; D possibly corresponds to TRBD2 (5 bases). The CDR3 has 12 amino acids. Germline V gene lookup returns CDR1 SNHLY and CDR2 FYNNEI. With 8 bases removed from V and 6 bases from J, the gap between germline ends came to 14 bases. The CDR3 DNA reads TGTGCCAGCTTCCGGATACTAGGCGAGCAGTACTTC. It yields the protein CASFRILGEQYF.

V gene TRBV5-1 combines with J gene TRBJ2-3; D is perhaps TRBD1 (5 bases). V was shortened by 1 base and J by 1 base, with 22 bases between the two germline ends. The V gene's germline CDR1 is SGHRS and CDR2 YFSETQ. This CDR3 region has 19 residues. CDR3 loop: CASSLLSWFEGARTDTQYF. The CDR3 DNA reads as TGCGCCAGCAGCTTGTTATCCTGGTTCGAAGGGGCCCGCACAGATACGCAGTATTTT.

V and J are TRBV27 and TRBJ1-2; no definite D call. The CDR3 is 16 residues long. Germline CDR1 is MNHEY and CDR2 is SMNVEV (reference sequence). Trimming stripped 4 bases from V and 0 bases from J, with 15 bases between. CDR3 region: CASSSFWTRTNYGYTF. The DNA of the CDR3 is TGTGCCAGCAGTTCCTTTTGGACGAGAACTAACTATGGCTACACCTTC.

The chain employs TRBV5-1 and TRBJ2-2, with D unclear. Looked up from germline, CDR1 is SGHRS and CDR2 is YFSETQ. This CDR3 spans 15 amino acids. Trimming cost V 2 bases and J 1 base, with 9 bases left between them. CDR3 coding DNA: TGCGCCAGCAGCTTTCGGGTAGTGAACACCGGGGAGCTGTTTTTT. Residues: CASSFRVVNTGELFF.

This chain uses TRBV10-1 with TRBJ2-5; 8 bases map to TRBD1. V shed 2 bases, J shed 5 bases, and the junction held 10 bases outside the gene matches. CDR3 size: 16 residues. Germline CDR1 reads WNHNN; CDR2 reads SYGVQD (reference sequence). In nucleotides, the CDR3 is TGCGCCAGCAGTGAGAGTACAGGGGGTCTGGGGGAGACCCAGTACTTC. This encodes CASSESTGGLGETQYF.

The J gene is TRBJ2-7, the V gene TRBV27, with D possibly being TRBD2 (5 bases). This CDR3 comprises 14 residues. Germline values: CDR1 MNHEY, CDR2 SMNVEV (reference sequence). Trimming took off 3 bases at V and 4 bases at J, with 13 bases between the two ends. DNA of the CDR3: TGTGCCAGCAGTTTCGGGGTTGCCTGGTACGAGCAGTACTTC. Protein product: CASSFGVAWYEQYF.